These T cell receptor beta chains were read from a single sample in a study of T-cell reconstitution after alpha-beta-depleted transplantation in children. Each CDR3 protein gets one entry after TCRdb re-called the PCR reads with MiXCR. The table has about 48,000 distinct CDR3 sequences, 5.8% seen once; the top ten hold around 30%. The sequences come from PBMCs, mostly from graft donor cells, collected 60 days after TCRalphabeta/CD19-depleted stem cell transplant. The receptors were sampled from a female patient aged 2 to 10 who had a stem cell transplant for aplastic anemia, so the T cells may come from the graft donor. CDR3s include the opening cysteine and the closing phenylalanine or tryptophan. D genes are given only for firm matches. The size of a clone is reported for some rows only, either as once, few or many, or as a class for expanded clones.

CDR3 DNA	CDR3 protein	clone size	D gene	J gene	V gene
TGTGCCAGCAGCATCTATAACGGGGAGCTGTTTTTT	CASSIYNGELFF	many	NA	TRBJ2-2	TRBV9
TGTGCCAGCAGCCCACAGGGGGCGGGAGTGAAGGAAAAACTGTTTTTT	CASSPQGAGVKEKLFF	many	TRBD1	TRBJ1-4	TRBV7-9
TGCAGTGCTAGGGTACAGGGGTCCTATAATTCACCCCTCCACTTT	CSARVQGSYNSPLHF	many	TRBD1	TRBJ1-6	TRBV20-1
TGTGCCAGCAGCTTAGGGTTCAGGGGACCCTACAATGAGCAGTTCTTC	CASSLGFRGPYNEQFF	many	NA	TRBJ2-1	TRBV7-2
TGTGCCAGCAGCTTACAGGGACCAGATACGCAGTATTTT	CASSLQGPDTQYF	few	NA	TRBJ2-3	TRBV7-9
TGTGCCAGCAGCTCCCGAGGACTAGCGGGAGTGCAAGAGACCCAGTACTTC	CASSSRGLAGVQETQYF	many	TRBD2	TRBJ2-5	TRBV7-2
TGCGCCAGCAGCTTCAAGGGACTAGCGGGGGGCCGAGAGACCCAGTACTTC	CASSFKGLAGGRETQYF	NA	TRBD2	TRBJ2-5	TRBV5-1
TGTGCCAGCACTGCTAAAGCGGGAGGGGGCGCAGATACGCAGTATTTT	CASTAKAGGGADTQYF	many	TRBD2	TRBJ2-3	TRBV6-1
TGTGCCAGCAGCCCGAACCAAGAGACCCAGTACTTC	CASSPNQETQYF	many	NA	TRBJ2-5	TRBV12-3/TRBV12-4
TGTGCCAGCAGTGAAGCTGCGCGGGATACGCAGTATTTT	CASSEAARDTQYF	many	NA	TRBJ2-3	TRBV6-1
TGTGCCAGCAGACAGGGGGGCAATCAGCCCCAGCATTTT	CASRQGGNQPQHF	many	TRBD1	TRBJ1-5	TRBV12-3/TRBV12-4
TGTGCCAGCAGTTACTCGGGGAAAGGGGGCACTGAAGCTTTCTTT	CASSYSGKGGTEAFF	NA	NA	TRBJ1-1	TRBV6-5
TGCAGTGCCCCGGGACAGCCGAACACTGAAGCTTTCTTT	CSAPGQPNTEAFF	many	TRBD1	TRBJ1-1	TRBV20-1
TGTGCCAGCAGTTTGGACAGGACTGAGCAGTACTTC	CASSLDRTEQYF	many	TRBD1	TRBJ2-7	TRBV11-2
TGCGCCAGCAGCGTAATCACAGGGGACTATGGCTACACCTTC	CASSVITGDYGYTF	NA	TRBD1	TRBJ1-2	TRBV5-1